The clone carrying this TCR beta chain was detected only a few times. These data are taken from a study of T cell responses to AZD1222 COVID-19 vaccine. The germline V gene encodes CDR1 LNHDA and CDR2 SQIVND (reference sequence). The CDR3 is made up of 16 amino acids. J lost 1 base, V lost 6 bases, and 11 bases had no gene match. Clones were read by immunoSEQ multiplex PCR, and TCRdb kept only the in-frame ones, dropping some. The sample has tens of thousands of clones, under 85% seen once; the top ten hold around 50%. The clonotype comes from an adult in good health. The chain couples TRBV19 to TRBJ2-5, with 7 positions matching TRBD1. This specimen consisted of peripheral blood, obtained on day 0 of AZD1222 vaccination. CDR3 coding DNA: TGTGCCAGTAGCAACCCGTGGGCAGGGGGCCAAGAGACCCAGTACTTC. Translated, it gives CASSNPWAGGQETQYF. The full variable domain, its missing parts supplied by reference TRBV19 and TRBJ2-5, is DGGITQSPKYLFRKEGQNVTLSCEQNLNHDAMYWYRQDPGQGLRLIYYSQIVNDFQKGDIAEGYSVSREKKESFPLTVTSAQKNPTAFYLCASSNPWAGGQETQYFGPGTRLLVL.